This T cell receptor (beta chain) was sequenced in a study of T cells after posttransplantation cyclophosphamide. The CDR3 spans 17 residues. The V gene's germline CDR1 is SGHRS and CDR2 YFSETQ. With V trimmed by 0 bases and J by 4 bases, 12 bases remained unmatched. Cyclophosphamide on days +3 and +4 followed busulfan-fludarabine conditioning and a marrow graft. Study-wide results and limits: After PTCy, TRB diversity resembled that of CNI/methotrexate controls. Later blood repertoires were often dominated by clones from the donor CD8+ memory compartment.

Sequencing was performed with immunoSEQ multiplex PCR; in TCRdb, only in-frame clones are kept and a portion is missing. The table records tens of thousands of clones, around 78% of them present only once. Note on this clone: The antigen is undetermined.

The origin of this receptor is a female patient in her thirties or forties who received an allogeneic stem cell transplant from a related donor, was CMV-positive, and had no GVHD. Some T cells may have come from the graft donor. Sequencing used CD4+ T cells sorted from blood, obtained around 2,000 days after a stem cell transplant with posttransplant cyclophosphamide. The chain employs TRBV5-1 and TRBJ1-2; TRBD1 matches 7 bases. In nucleotides, the CDR3 is TGCGCCAGCAGCTTGGACTACAGGGGTACATCTGGCTATGGCTACACCTTC. This translates into CASSLDYRGTSGYGYTF. Using reference TRBV5-1 and TRBJ1-2 for the parts outside the CDR3, the full variable domain is KAGVTQTPRYLIKTRGQQVTLSCSPISGHRSVSWYQQTPGQGLQFLFEYFSETQRNKGNFPGRFSGRQFSNSRSEMNVSTLELGDSALYLCASSLDYRGTSGYGYTFGSGTRLTVV.